The 14 T cell receptor beta chains in this list originate from one sample, sequenced in a study of blood T cell repertoires in COVID-19. The data were produced by immunoSEQ multiplex PCR, yet TCRdb's version contains in-frame clones alone and is incomplete. The table records 130,000 to 150,000 clones, 85% to 90% of them present only once. What was sequenced was PBMCs or T cells enriched from blood (not recorded which). The receptors originated from a man in his 60s who had recovered from COVID-19.

The genes are TRBV3-1 (or the pseudogene TRBV3-2) and TRBJ2-7; TRBD1 is a possible D gene (5 bases). Germline values: CDR1 LGHDT, CDR2 YNNKEL (reference sequence). V lost 3 bases and J lost 4, with 13 bases in between. This CDR3 has 14 residues. CDR3 nucleotides: TGTGCCAGCAGCCATCCCCGGACACCGTACGAGCAGTACTTC. Translation gives CASSHPRTPYEQYF.

The chain recombines TRBV27 with TRBJ1-2; no definite D call. The CDR3 consists of 15 residues. CDR1 is MNHEY, CDR2 SMNVEV, per germline (reference sequence). With 3 bases removed from V and 1 base from J, the gap between germline ends came to 12 bases. Here the CDR3 reads CASSLAGYLNYGYTF. CDR3 sequence (DNA): TGTGCCAGCAGTTTGGCGGGGTATCTTAACTATGGCTACACCTTC.

This chain joins TRBV6-5 and TRBJ2-7, with 7 nucleotides matching TRBD1. The germline V gene encodes CDR1 MNHEY and CDR2 SVGAGI. Unmatched junction bases numbered 6, after V lost 1 base and J lost 3 bases. The CDR3 is made up of 15 amino acids. The CDR3 sequence: CASSYLGQTYYEQYF. CDR3 DNA sequence: TGTGCCAGCAGTTACTTGGGACAGACATACTACGAGCAGTACTTC.

The chain combines TRBV29-1 with TRBJ2-7, with TRBD1 matching over 9 bases. The V gene's germline CDR1 is SQVTM and CDR2 ANQGSEA. With 3 bases clipped from V and 4 bases from J, the junction kept 4 bases outside the gene matches. The CDR3 is 13 residues long. In nucleotides, the CDR3 is TGCAGCGTTGAGGTGGACAGGGGATACGAGCAGTACTTC. It specifies CSVEVDRGYEQYF.

This clone appeared a few times. The chain recombines TRBV5-1 with TRBJ1-5; possible D gene TRBD1, 6 bases. V was clipped by 1 base and J by 6 bases, with 8 bases between them. Germline CDR1 and CDR2: SGHRS and YFSETQ. This CDR3 contains 13 residues. The CDR3 DNA follows: TGCGCCAGCAGCTTGCAAGGGGGTCAGCCCCAGCATTTT. This codes for CASSLQGGQPQHF.

J is TRBJ1-1 and V is TRBV10-3; the match to TRBD1 covers 7 bases. This CDR3 spans 14 amino acids. CDR1 and CDR2 from the germline V gene are ENHRY and SYGVKD. After removal of 11 bases from V and 4 bases from J, the junction contained 13 bases not matched to a gene. The CDR3 nucleotides read TGTGCCGTACTCTCTCGGACAGGCGGCACTGAAGCTTTCTTT. Protein sequence: CAVLSRTGGTEAFF.

The V and J genes are TRBV2 and TRBJ1-1; D is uncertain. Trimming pared 3 bases from V and 0 bases from J, leaving 8 bases between. Germline V gene data show CDR1 as SNHLY and CDR2 as FYNNEI. The CDR3 covers 14 residues. CDR3 sequence (DNA): TGTGCCAGCAGTGAGGTGCGAGTGAACACTGAAGCTTTCTTT. Its translation is CASSEVRVNTEAFF.

V is TRBV5-1 and J is TRBJ2-7; 12 bases fit TRBD1. Unmatched junction bases numbered 5, after V lost 4 bases and J lost 6 bases. The CDR3 length is 14 residues. CDR1 is SGHRS and CDR2 is YFSETQ in the germline V gene. The CDR3 coding sequence is TGCGCCAGCAGCACGGGACAGGGGGCGGTCGAGCAGTACTTC. Its protein is CASSTGQGAVEQYF.

This rearrangement joins TRBV6-4 to TRBJ1-1, with 7 bases aligning to TRBD1. There are 14 residues in the CDR3. Looked up from germline, CDR1 is MRHNA and CDR2 is SNTAGT. V lost 4 bases, J lost 5 bases, and 7 bases stayed unmatched. DNA of the CDR3: TGTGCCAGCAGTGCCGACAGGGTTGGGACTGAAGCTTTCTTT. Translating it yields CASSADRVGTEAFF.

The chain joins TRBV28 to TRBJ2-7, with 8 nucleotides matching TRBD2. The germline V gene encodes CDR1 MDHEN and CDR2 SYDVKM. The CDR3 totals 16 residues. The V segment lost 6 bases and the J segment 1 base; nucleotides outside the gene matches: 11. The CDR3: CASSPLGSGSSYEQYF. The DNA of the CDR3 is TGTGCCAGCAGCCCCCTAGGGAGCGGGAGTTCCTACGAGCAGTACTTC. Full variable domain (rest looked up from reference TRBV28 and TRBJ2-7): DVKVTQSSRYLVKRTGEKVFLECVQDMDHENMFWYRQDPGLGLRLIYFSYDVKMKEKGDIPEGYSVSREKKERFSLILESASTNQTSMYLCASSPLGSGSSYEQYFGPGTRLTVT.

In the case of this clone: The junction departs from germline at one end; a sequencing error may be responsible. The chain uses TRBV7-7 and TRBJ2-7; the D gene is possibly TRBD2 (5 bases). Germline CDR1 is SSHAT and CDR2 is FNYEAQ (reference sequence). The CDR3 runs to 13 residues. The CDR3 DNA is TGTGCTAGCAGCTTAGACCTAGCTGGGGAGCAGTACTTC. As protein: CASSLDLAGEQYF.

This chain joins TRBV28 and TRBJ1-1; no clear D. Germline-derived CDR1 and CDR2 are MDHEN and SYDVKM. The CDR3 runs to 15 residues. Between the trimmed V and J ends, which lost 5 bases and 0 bases, there was a span of 13 bases. The CDR3 loop reads CASSPPGVMNTEAFF. CDR3 coding DNA: TGTGCCAGCAGTCCCCCCGGGGTCATGAACACTGAAGCTTTCTTT.

The chain is built from TRBV5-4 and TRBJ1-1, with D uncertain. With 0 bases removed from V and 1 base from J, the gap between germline ends came to 7 bases. CDR3 size: 14 residues. Germline V gives CDR1 SGHNT, CDR2 YYREEE (reference sequence). Here the CDR3 DNA reads TGTGCCAGCAGCTTGGGAACAGCGAACACTGAAGCTTTCTTT. It yields the protein CASSLGTANTEAFF.

The rearrangement links TRBV3-1 (or the pseudogene TRBV3-2) to TRBJ2-3, with 9 bases fitting TRBD1. There are 15 residues in the CDR3. V dropped 0 bases and J dropped 5; count of bases not matched to a gene: 3. Per germline, CDR1 LGHDT and CDR2 YNNKEL (reference sequence). CDR3 sequence reads: CASSQEGTGKDTQYF. The DNA for the CDR3 is TGTGCCAGCAGCCAAGAGGGGACAGGGAAAGATACGCAGTATTTT.